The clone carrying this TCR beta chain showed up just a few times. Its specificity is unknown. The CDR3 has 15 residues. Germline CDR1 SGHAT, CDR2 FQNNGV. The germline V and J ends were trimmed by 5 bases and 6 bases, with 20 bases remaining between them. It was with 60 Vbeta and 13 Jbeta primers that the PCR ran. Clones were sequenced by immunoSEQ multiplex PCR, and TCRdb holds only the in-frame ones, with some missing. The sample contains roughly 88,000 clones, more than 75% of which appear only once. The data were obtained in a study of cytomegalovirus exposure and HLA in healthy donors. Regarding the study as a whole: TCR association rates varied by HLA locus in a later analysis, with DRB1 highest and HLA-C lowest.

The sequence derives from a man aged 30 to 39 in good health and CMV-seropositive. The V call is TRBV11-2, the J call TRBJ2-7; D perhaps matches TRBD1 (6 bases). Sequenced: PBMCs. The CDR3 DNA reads TGTGCCAGCAGCAGGACCCCGACAGGAGTCAGCGAGCAGTACGTC. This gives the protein CASSRTPTGVSEQYV.